Listed here is a single T cell receptor beta chain. Its antigen is not known. This specimen comes from a study of cytomegalovirus exposure and HLA in healthy donors. Researchers ran the PCR with 60 Vbeta and 13 Jbeta primers. This table comes from immunoSEQ multiplex PCR, and its TCRdb copy is limited to in-frame clones, with some not included. Of more than 95,000 clones listed, about 76% are singletons. Trimming took 0 bases from V and 6 from J, leaving 11 bases between them. The CDR3 sequence is 15 residues long. Looked up from germline, CDR1 is SNHLY and CDR2 is FYNNEI. Points from the study as a whole: A link between a missense DCLRE1C variant and TCR beta V- and J-gene trimming emerged from a later analysis. Sequence variants that were highly shared formed a cluster that was likely a sequencing artifact. Relative to the approximately 700-donor mean, N-insertions were reportedly fewer in an Asian-associated ancestry cluster in a later analysis.

The sequenced sample was PBMCs. The receptor was derived from a woman aged 55-70 years in good health and CMV-seropositive. This rearrangement joins TRBV2 to TRBJ1-4; D remains ambiguous. CDR3 coding DNA: TGTGCCAGCAGTGAAGCGGGTGGAGGGTATGAAAAACTGTTTTTT. Protein product: CASSEAGGGYEKLFF. Full variable domain (rest looked up from reference TRBV2 and TRBJ1-4): EPEVTQTPSHQVTQMGQEVILRCVPISNHLYFYWYRQILGQKVEFLVSFYNNEISEKSEIFDDQFSVERPDGSNFTLKIRSTKLEDSAMYFCASSEAGGGYEKLFFGSGTQLSVL.